These T cell receptor beta chains were read from a single sample in a study of blood T cell repertoires in COVID-19. Here immunoSEQ multiplex PCR was the method, and the copy in TCRdb shows in-frame clones only, minus some. Of about 180,000 clones in the sample, around 86% were seen once. The specimen was peripheral blood. The receptor set was obtained from a woman aged 70-85 years with COVID-19, enrolled during active disease. The CDR3 runs from the conserved cysteine through the conserved F or W. A D gene is named only where the DNA matches it firmly. Clone size, where shown, is once, few, many, or a class for clones that have expanded.

v_call	cdr3_length	j_call	d_call	clone_size	cdr3_nt	cdr3_aa
TRBV7-2	14	TRBJ1-4	TRBD1	NA	TGTGCCAGCAGCGGTAGGACAGGAAATGAAAAACTGTTTTTT	CASSGRTGNEKLFF
TRBV28	20	TRBJ2-7	TRBD2	once	TGTGCCAGCAGTCCGCCCGGGACAGACTATACTAGCGGGAGTTCCTACGAGCAGTACTTC	CASSPPGTDYTSGSSYEQYF
TRBV2	13	TRBJ1-2	NA	NA	TGTGCCAGCAGCTTAGACAGGAACTATGGCTACACCTTC	CASSLDRNYGYTF
TRBV5-1	18	TRBJ1-6	NA	NA	TGCGCCAGCAGCTTGGGCCCGCTAGGGAGTTCCTATAATTCACCCCTCCACTTT	CASSLGPLGSSYNSPLHF
TRBV7-9	15	TRBJ1-4	NA	NA	TGTGCCAGCAGCCGTATACAGGGAACTAATGAAAAACTGTTTTTT	CASSRIQGTNEKLFF
TRBV3-1/TRBV3-2	15	TRBJ2-5	TRBD1	NA	TGTGCCAGCAGCTGGGACAGGGGGACCCAAGAGACCCAGTACTTC	CASSWDRGTQETQYF
TRBV5-1	13	TRBJ1-4	TRBD1	NA	TGCGCCAGCAGCCCGGGACAGGACCAAAGGGTGTTTTTT	CASSPGQDQRVFF
TRBV30	15	TRBJ1-3	NA	NA	TGTGCCTGGAGCAAAGACAGAGCCTCTGGAAACACCATATATTTT	CAWSKDRASGNTIYF
TRBV19	13	TRBJ2-2	NA	NA	TGTGCCAGCAGTGTCCCAGGCACCGGGGAGCTGTTTTTT	CASSVPGTGELFF
TRBV9	16	TRBJ2-3	TRBD2	NA	TGTGCCAGCAGCGTCCTTAGCGGGAGAGGCACAGATACGCAGTATTTT	CASSVLSGRGTDTQYF
TRBV19	13	TRBJ2-7	NA	NA	TGTGCCAGTAGTCCGACAGCTTCCTACGAGCAGTACTTC	CASSPTASYEQYF
TRBV19	14	TRBJ2-7	TRBD2	NA	TGTGCCAGTAGACCCGGGACTAGCGGGAACGAGCAGTACTTC	CASRPGTSGNEQYF
TRBV6-6	14	TRBJ2-1	TRBD2	NA	TGTGCCAGCAGTTACCTCGGACTAGCGGGGCCCTGGTTCTTC	CASSYLGLAGPWFF
TRBV10-3	15	TRBJ2-1	TRBD1	NA	TGTGCCTTTAGTAGTCAGGACAGGGGAGGCAATGAGCAGTTCTTC	CAFSSQDRGGNEQFF
TRBV30	16	TRBJ2-3	TRBD2	NA	TGTGCCTGGAGTTTCGGGACTAGCGGGAGAGGAGATACGCAGTATTTT	CAWSFGTSGRGDTQYF
TRBV5-8	15	TRBJ1-2	TRBD1	NA	TGTGCCAGCAGCGAGCGGAGGACAGGGAGAGAAGGCTACACCTTC	CASSERRTGREGYTF
TRBV7-8	13	TRBJ1-1	NA	NA	TGTGCCAGCAGGTTAACAGGGAACACTGAAGCTTTCTTT	CASRLTGNTEAFF
TRBV7-2	15	TRBJ2-1	TRBD2	NA	TGTGCCAGCAGCTTTTCCGGGACTAGCGACAATGAGCAGTTCTTC	CASSFSGTSDNEQFF
TRBV10-3	12	TRBJ2-1	NA	NA	TGTGCCATCAGTGAAACTCGCAATGAGCAGTTCTTC	CAISETRNEQFF
TRBV5-5	15	TRBJ1-2	NA	NA	TGTGCCAGCAGCTTGGTGGTTGCCCGAGGTGGTGGCTACACCTTC	CASSLVVARGGGYTF
TRBV28	15	TRBJ2-7	TRBD1	NA	TGTGCCAGCAGTTCGACAGGGGAAAGCCCCAACGAGCAGTACTTC	CASSSTGESPNEQYF
TRBV6-2/TRBV6-3	15	TRBJ2-1	TRBD2	NA	TGTGCCAGCAGTTACGCGGGGGTCAACTACAATGAGCAGTTCTTC	CASSYAGVNYNEQFF
TRBV5-4	17	TRBJ2-3	NA	NA	TGTGCCAGCAGTTTGCAATCAGGGGTTCGTATCACAGATACGCAGTATTTT	CASSLQSGVRITDTQYF
TRBV6-6	14	TRBJ1-5	NA	NA	TGTGCCAGCAGTTACGGGGCAGGGAATCAGCCCCAGCATTTT	CASSYGAGNQPQHF
TRBV5-1	16	TRBJ1-2	TRBD1	few	TGCGCCAGCAGCTTGGAAGAGGGACAGGGGAAGGAGGGCTACACCTTC	CASSLEEGQGKEGYTF
TRBV28	14	TRBJ2-2	TRBD1	NA	TGTGCCAGCTACAGGGGGCTAAACACCGGGGAGCTGTTTTTT	CASYRGLNTGELFF
TRBV9	16	TRBJ2-2	TRBD2	NA	TGTGCCAGCAGCCCCATGGGGGGGAAGGGCACCGGGGAGCTGTTTTTT	CASSPMGGKGTGELFF
TRBV5-4	16	TRBJ2-2	TRBD2	NA	TGTGCCAGCAGCCCCGGGACTAGCGGGATAATCGGGGAGCTGTTTTTT	CASSPGTSGIIGELFF
TRBV7-2	14	TRBJ2-7	TRBD2	NA	TGTGCCAGCAGCCCATGGGAGGGCCCGAGCGAGCAGTACTTC	CASSPWEGPSEQYF
TRBV28	10	TRBJ1-2	NA	NA	TGTGCCAGCAGAGGGGATGGCTACACCTTC	CASRGDGYTF
TRBV19	15	TRBJ1-2	NA	NA	TGTGCCAGTAGTATAGAGGATGCCACAGGGCATGGCTACACCTTC	CASSIEDATGHGYTF
TRBV7-3	15	TRBJ2-3	TRBD1	NA	TGTGCCAGCAGCTTACTTAACAGGGGAGAAGGTACGCAGTATTTT	CASSLLNRGEGTQYF
TRBV5-5	20	TRBJ2-3	TRBD2	NA	TGTGCCAGCAGCCCATCGCCAGTGGGAACGGGAGGGCCCCTCACAGATACGCAGTATTTT	CASSPSPVGTGGPLTDTQYF
TRBV14	20	TRBJ2-7	TRBD2	NA	TGTGCCAGCAGCCGATTCCCCGGGACTAGCGTTACGACAAGCCCTTACGAGCAGTACTTC	CASSRFPGTSVTTSPYEQYF
TRBV19	12	TRBJ1-5	NA	few	TGTGCCAGTAGACAGGATCCCCGGCCCCAGCATTTT	CASRQDPRPQHF
TRBV6-5	15	TRBJ2-5	TRBD2	NA	TGTGCCAGCAACAACGGACTAGCGGGAGGAGAGACCCAGTACTTC	CASNNGLAGGETQYF
TRBV6-5	14	TRBJ2-7	NA	NA	TGTGCCAGCAGTCCGGGAGCGGCTCTCCGCGAGCAGTACTTC	CASSPGAALREQYF
TRBV14	15	TRBJ2-7	TRBD1	NA	TGTGCCAGCAGCCCCGGGACAGGGGGCTTCTACGAGCAGTACTTC	CASSPGTGGFYEQYF
TRBV11-2	14	TRBJ2-1	NA	NA	TGTGCCAGCAGCCCCGCGGGACCCTACAATGAGCAGTTCTTC	CASSPAGPYNEQFF
TRBV6-2/TRBV6-3	17	TRBJ1-1	TRBD1	NA	TGTGCCAGCAGTCCCTCGGGACAGGGGTACGTGAACACTGAAGCTTTCTTT	CASSPSGQGYVNTEAFF
TRBV3-1/TRBV3-2	15	TRBJ2-2	NA	NA	TGTGCCAGCAGCCAGATGCTAGCGCGCACCGGGGAGCTGTTTTTT	CASSQMLARTGELFF
TRBV10-3	13	TRBJ1-2	NA	NA	TGTGCCATCACCCGACAGGTGGACTATGGCTACACCTTC	CAITRQVDYGYTF
TRBV2	16	TRBJ2-7	NA	NA	TGTGCCAGCGCACCTTTGGGGGGATCAACCTCCTACGAGCAGTACTTC	CASAPLGGSTSYEQYF
TRBV7-3	15	TRBJ2-5	TRBD1	NA	TGTGCCAGCAGCCTGGGGACAGGGGGTAGGGAGACCCAGTACTTC	CASSLGTGGRETQYF
TRBV7-8	15	TRBJ2-7	NA	NA	TGTGCCAGCAGCTTAGGTTTTCAGGGAACCTACGAGCAGTACTTC	CASSLGFQGTYEQYF
TRBV6-5	15	TRBJ1-2	NA	NA	TGTGCCAGCAAGGTGACAGGTGAAGAAGTCTATGGCTACACCTTC	CASKVTGEEVYGYTF
TRBV30	12	TRBJ2-4	NA	NA	TGTGCCTGGAGTGTCGCTAGTTACATTCAGTACTTC	CAWSVASYIQYF
TRBV18	15	TRBJ1-5	TRBD1	medium-sized	TGTGCCAGCTCACCTGACAGGGGTGGCAATCAGCCCCAGCATTTT	CASSPDRGGNQPQHF
TRBV18	14	TRBJ1-5	TRBD1	NA	TGTGCCAGCTCACCCGGGACAGGGGATCAGCCCCAGCATTTT	CASSPGTGDQPQHF
TRBV10-1	14	TRBJ1-1	TRBD1	once	TGCGCCAGCAGTGGACAGGGGGCTTACACTGAAGCTTTCTTT	CASSGQGAYTEAFF